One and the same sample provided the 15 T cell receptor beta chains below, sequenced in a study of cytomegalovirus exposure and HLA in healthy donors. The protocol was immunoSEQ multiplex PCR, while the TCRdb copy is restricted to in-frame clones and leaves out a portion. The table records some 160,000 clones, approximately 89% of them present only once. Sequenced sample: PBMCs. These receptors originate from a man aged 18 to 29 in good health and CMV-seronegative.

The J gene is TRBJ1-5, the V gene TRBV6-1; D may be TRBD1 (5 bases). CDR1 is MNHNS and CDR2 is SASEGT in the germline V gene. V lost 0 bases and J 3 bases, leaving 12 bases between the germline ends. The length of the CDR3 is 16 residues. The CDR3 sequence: CASSEAEGSHNQPQHF. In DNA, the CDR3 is TGTGCCAGCAGTGAAGCGGAGGGGTCTCACAATCAGCCCCAGCATTTT.

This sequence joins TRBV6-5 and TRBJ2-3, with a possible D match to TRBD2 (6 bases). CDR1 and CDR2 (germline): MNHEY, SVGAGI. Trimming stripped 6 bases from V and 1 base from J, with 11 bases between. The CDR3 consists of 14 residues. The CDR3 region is CASRWRGGTDTQYF. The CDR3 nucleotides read TGTGCCAGCAGGTGGAGGGGAGGCACAGATACGCAGTATTTT.

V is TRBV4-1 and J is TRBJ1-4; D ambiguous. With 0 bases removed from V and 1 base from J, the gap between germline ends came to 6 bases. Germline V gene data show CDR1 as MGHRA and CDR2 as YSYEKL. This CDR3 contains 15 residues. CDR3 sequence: CASSQEQLTNEKLFF. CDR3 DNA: TGCGCCAGCAGCCAAGAACAGCTAACTAATGAAAAACTGTTTTTT.

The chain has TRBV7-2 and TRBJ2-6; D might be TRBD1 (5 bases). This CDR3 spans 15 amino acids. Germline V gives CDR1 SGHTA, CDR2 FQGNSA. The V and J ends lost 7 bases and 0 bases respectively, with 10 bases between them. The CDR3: CASNLDSSGANVLTF. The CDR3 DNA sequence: TGTGCCAGCAACCTCGACAGCTCTGGGGCCAACGTCCTGACTTTC.

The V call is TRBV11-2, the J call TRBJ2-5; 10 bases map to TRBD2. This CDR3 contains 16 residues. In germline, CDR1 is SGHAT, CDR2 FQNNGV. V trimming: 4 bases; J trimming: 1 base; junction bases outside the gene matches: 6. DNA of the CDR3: TGTGCCAGCAGCTCAAGGACTAGCGGTGCCCAAGAGACCCAGTACTTC. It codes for CASSSRTSGAQETQYF.

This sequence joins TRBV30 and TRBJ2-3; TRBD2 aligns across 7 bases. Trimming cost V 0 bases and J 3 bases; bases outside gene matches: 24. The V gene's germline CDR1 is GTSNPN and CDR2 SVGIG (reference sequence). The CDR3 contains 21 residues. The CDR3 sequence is CAWSVLSTRVGAGVRTDTQYF. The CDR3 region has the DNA TGTGCCTGGAGTGTACTAAGCACCCGCGTCGGTGCGGGAGTCAGAACAGATACGCAGTATTTT.

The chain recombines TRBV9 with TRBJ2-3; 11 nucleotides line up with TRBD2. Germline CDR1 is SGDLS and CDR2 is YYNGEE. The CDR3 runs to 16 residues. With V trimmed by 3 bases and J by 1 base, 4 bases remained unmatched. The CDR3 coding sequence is TGTGCCAGCAGCGACCAACTAGCGGGGGGCACAGATACGCAGTATTTT. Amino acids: CASSDQLAGGTDTQYF.

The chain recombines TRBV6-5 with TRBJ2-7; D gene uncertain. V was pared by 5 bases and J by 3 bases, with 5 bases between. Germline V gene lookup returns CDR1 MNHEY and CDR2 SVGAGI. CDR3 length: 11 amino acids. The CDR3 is CASSHSYEQYF. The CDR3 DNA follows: TGTGCCAGCAGTCACAGCTACGAGCAGTACTTC.

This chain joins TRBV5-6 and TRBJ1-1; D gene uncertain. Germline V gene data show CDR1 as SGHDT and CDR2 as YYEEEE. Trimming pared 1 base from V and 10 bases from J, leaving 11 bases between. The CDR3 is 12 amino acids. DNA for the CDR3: TGTGCCAGCAGCTTGTGGGCGTCCGCAGCTTTCTTT. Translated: CASSLWASAAFF.

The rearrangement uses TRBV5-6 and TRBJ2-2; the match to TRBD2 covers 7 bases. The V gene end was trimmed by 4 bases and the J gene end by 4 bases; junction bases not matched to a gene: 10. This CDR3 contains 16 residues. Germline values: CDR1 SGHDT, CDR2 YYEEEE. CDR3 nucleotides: TGTGCCAGCAGCCCCTTCGGCCTAGCGGTCACCGGGGAGCTGTTTTTT. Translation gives CASSPFGLAVTGELFF.

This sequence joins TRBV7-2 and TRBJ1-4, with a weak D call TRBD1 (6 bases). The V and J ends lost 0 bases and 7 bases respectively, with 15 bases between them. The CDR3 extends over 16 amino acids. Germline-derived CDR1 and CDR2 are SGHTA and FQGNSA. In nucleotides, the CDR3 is TGTGCCAGCAGCTTAGCGGGGGCAGGGGTCGTTGAAAAACTGTTTTTT. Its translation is CASSLAGAGVVEKLFF.

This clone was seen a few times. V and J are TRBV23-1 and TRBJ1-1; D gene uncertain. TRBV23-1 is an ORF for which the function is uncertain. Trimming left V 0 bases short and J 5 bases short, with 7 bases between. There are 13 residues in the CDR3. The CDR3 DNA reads TGCGCCAGCAGTCAATCCGGTGTTACTGAAGCTTTCTTT. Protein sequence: CASSQSGVTEAFF.

The CDR3 DNA follows: TGTGCCAGTAGTATGGCGGTGGGTGCCTACGAGCAGTACTTC. Translation: CASSMAVGAYEQYF. The J gene is TRBJ2-7, the V gene TRBV19; D gene uncertain. From germline, CDR1 is LNHDA and CDR2 SQIVND (reference sequence). Trimming cost V 3 bases and J 2 bases, with 11 bases left between them. CDR3 length equals 14 residues.

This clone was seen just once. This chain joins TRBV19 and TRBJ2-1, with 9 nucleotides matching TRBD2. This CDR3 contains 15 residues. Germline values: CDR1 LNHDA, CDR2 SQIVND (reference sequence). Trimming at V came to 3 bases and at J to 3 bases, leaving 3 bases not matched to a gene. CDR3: CASSMGSGSYNEQFF. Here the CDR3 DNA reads TGTGCCAGTAGTATGGGTAGCGGGAGCTACAATGAGCAGTTCTTC. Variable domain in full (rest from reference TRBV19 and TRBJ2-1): DGGITQSPKYLFRKEGQNVTLSCEQNLNHDAMYWYRQDPGQGLRLIYYSQIVNDFQKGDIAEGYSVSREKKESFPLTVTSAQKNPTAFYLCASSMGSGSYNEQFFGPGTRLTVL.

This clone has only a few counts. The CDR3: CSVCSYRDRGQETQYF. The CDR3 DNA follows: TGCAGCGTTTGCTCGTACCGGGACAGGGGTCAAGAGACCCAGTACTTC. This sequence joins TRBV29-1 and TRBJ2-5; 10 bases map to TRBD1. Germline-derived CDR1 and CDR2 are SQVTM and ANQGSEA. V dropped 5 bases and J dropped 2; count of bases not matched to a gene: 11. The CDR3 runs to 16 residues.